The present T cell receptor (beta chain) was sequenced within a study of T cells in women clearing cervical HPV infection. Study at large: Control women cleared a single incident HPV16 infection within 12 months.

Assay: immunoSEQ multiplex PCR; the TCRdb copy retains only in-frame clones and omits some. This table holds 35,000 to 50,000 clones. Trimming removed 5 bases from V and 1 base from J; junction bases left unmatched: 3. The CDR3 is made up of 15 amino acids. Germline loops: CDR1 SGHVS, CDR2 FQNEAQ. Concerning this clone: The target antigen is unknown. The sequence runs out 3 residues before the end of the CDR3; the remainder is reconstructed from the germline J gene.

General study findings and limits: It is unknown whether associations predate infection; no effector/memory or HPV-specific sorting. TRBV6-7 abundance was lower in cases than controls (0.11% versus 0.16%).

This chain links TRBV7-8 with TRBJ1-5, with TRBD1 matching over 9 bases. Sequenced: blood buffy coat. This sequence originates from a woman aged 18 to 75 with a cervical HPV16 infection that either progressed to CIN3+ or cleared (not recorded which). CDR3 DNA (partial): TGTGCCAGCAGCCTCGGACAGGGGAGCAATCAGCCC. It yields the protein CASSLGQGSNQP. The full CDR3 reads CASSLGQGSNQPQHF. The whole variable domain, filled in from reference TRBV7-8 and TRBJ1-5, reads GAGVSQSPRYKVAKRGQDVALRCDPISGHVSLFWYQQALGQGPEFLTYFQNEAQLDKSGLPSDRFFAERPEGSVSTLKIQRTQQEDSAVYLCASSLGQGSNQPQHFGDGTRLSIL.